This is a list of T cell receptor beta chains from one sample in a study of blood T cell repertoires in COVID-19. The method was immunoSEQ multiplex PCR; TCRdb's version includes in-frame clones alone and lacks a portion of them. In the table there are about 20,000 clones, roughly 85% of which are singletons. Sample: peripheral blood. The receptors come from a human donor with active COVID-19. The donor label of this sample is uncertain. CDR3s include the opening cysteine and the closing phenylalanine or tryptophan. Each record gives: clone size, D gene, J gene, V gene, CDR3 protein, CDR3 DNA. D genes are given only for firm matches. Size is omitted from some rows. Given values are once, few, many or a class for expanded clones.

few,TRBD2,TRBJ2-2,TRBV7-3,CASSFGTSGSIRELFF,TGTGCCAGCAGCTTCGGGACTAGCGGGAGTATCCGGGAGCTGTTTTTT
.,.,TRBJ2-3,TRBV7-2,CASSLEPVDTDTQYF,TGTGCCAGCAGCTTAGAACCGGTTGACACAGATACGCAGTATTTT
.,.,TRBJ1-5,TRBV7-6,CASSRDTYSNQPQHF,TGTGCCAGCAGCCGCGACACCTATAGCAATCAGCCCCAGCATTTT
.,.,TRBJ2-2,TRBV5-1,CASSFGQILSGELFF,TGCGCCAGCAGCTTTGGACAAATCCTCTCCGGGGAGCTGTTTTTT
.,TRBD1,TRBJ1-5,TRBV11-2,CASSYTGDNQPQHF,TGTGCCAGCAGCTATACAGGGGACAATCAGCCCCAGCATTTT
once,.,TRBJ2-3,TRBV5-4,CASSWRGTDTQYF,TGTGCCAGCAGCTGGCGGGGCACAGATACGCAGTATTTT
.,.,TRBJ2-5,TRBV5-1,CASSLAGGETQYF,TGCGCCAGCAGCTTGGCAGGGGGGGAGACCCAGTACTTC
.,.,TRBJ2-7,TRBV30,CAWSVTGQKQYF,TGTGCCTGGAGTGTCACTGGACAGAAACAGTACTTC
.,TRBD1,TRBJ2-1,TRBV5-4,CASSQTGAGGNEQFF,TGTGCCAGCAGCCAAACAGGGGCAGGGGGCAATGAGCAGTTCTTC
.,.,TRBJ1-3,TRBV5-6,CASEAIQGDSGNTIYF,TGTGCCAGCGAGGCAATTCAAGGAGACTCTGGAAACACCATATATTTT
once,TRBD1,TRBJ1-6,TRBV5-6,CASSFGTEPHSPLHF,TGTGCCAGCAGCTTTGGGACAGAACCTCATTCACCCCTCCACTTT
.,.,TRBJ2-4,TRBV21-1,CASSKVSKKATGGVAKNIQYF,TGTGCCAGCAGCAAAGTATCCAAGAAGGCTACAGGGGGGGTAGCCAAAAACATTCAGTACTTC
.,TRBD2,TRBJ2-3,TRBV2,CASTGLAGTDTQYF,TGTGCTAGCACCGGCCTAGCGGGCACAGATACGCAGTATTTT
.,.,TRBJ1-2,TRBV27,CATSRGGAVGYTF,TGTGCCACTAGCAGAGGGGGGGCCGTAGGCTACACCTTC
.,.,TRBJ2-1,TRBV2,CASSDGFITGFRYNEQFF,TGTGCCAGCAGTGACGGCTTTATCACAGGGTTCCGCTACAATGAGCAGTTCTTC
.,.,TRBJ2-3,TRBV19,CASSTRLAYDTQYF,TGTGCCAGTAGTACCCGGCTAGCTTACGATACGCAGTATTTT
medium-sized,.,TRBJ2-1,TRBV15,CATGTTYNEQFF,TGTGCCACCGGCACCACCTACAATGAGCAGTTCTTC
.,TRBD2,TRBJ2-1,TRBV7-9,CASSPSGMGLDNEQFF,TGTGCCAGCAGCCCAAGCGGGATGGGCCTGGACAATGAGCAGTTCTTC
.,.,TRBJ1-1,TRBV2,CASSASREVGTEAFF,TGTGCCAGCAGTGCTAGCAGGGAGGTTGGCACTGAAGCTTTCTTT
.,.,TRBJ1-1,TRBV13,CASSLGPGMNTEAFF,TGTGCCAGCAGCTTAGGCCCAGGGATGAACACTGAAGCTTTCTTT
.,.,TRBJ1-4,TRBV25-1,CASSESTGWVEKLFF,TGTGCCAGCAGTGAATCCACAGGGTGGGTTGAAAAACTGTTTTTT
.,TRBD1,TRBJ2-7,TRBV18,CASSPLEGAFGEQYF,TGTGCCAGCTCACCCCTAGAGGGGGCGTTTGGAGAGCAGTACTTC
.,TRBD1,TRBJ2-1,TRBV11-3,CASSLEGQAYNEQFF,TGTGCCAGCAGCTTAGAGGGACAGGCTTACAATGAGCAGTTCTTC
.,TRBD1,TRBJ1-3,TRBV5-1,CASSLDLQGTGNTIYF,TGCGCCAGCAGCTTGGACTTACAGGGGACGGGAAACACCATATATTTT
.,TRBD2,TRBJ2-1,TRBV28,CASSFPGGYNEQFF,TGTGCCAGCAGTTTTCCGGGGGGTTACAATGAGCAGTTCTTC
.,.,TRBJ1-4,TRBV6-5,CASSLGASTNEKLFF,TGTGCCAGCAGTCTGGGGGCGAGTACTAATGAAAAACTGTTTTTT
.,.,TRBJ2-1,TRBV6-5,CASRDGAYNEQFF,TGTGCCAGCAGGGATGGGGCATACAATGAGCAGTTCTTC
.,TRBD1,TRBJ2-7,TRBV6-5,CASSQGGRYEQYF,TGTGCCAGCAGCCAAGGGGGCCGTTACGAGCAGTACTTC
once,.,TRBJ2-2,TRBV12-3/TRBV12-4,CASSFSGELFF,TGTGCCAGCAGTTTCTCCGGGGAGCTGTTTTTT
.,.,TRBJ2-1,TRBV18,CASSPVTGGIRGEQFF,TGTGCCAGCTCACCGGTCACAGGCGGGATCCGGGGTGAGCAGTTCTTC
.,TRBD1,TRBJ1-4,TRBV19,CASSNRGHDTNEKLFF,TGTGCCAGTAGTAACAGGGGGCATGATACTAATGAAAAACTGTTTTTT
.,TRBD2,TRBJ2-5,TRBV3-1/TRBV3-2,CASSQARLAGWETQYF,TGTGCCAGCAGCCAAGCGAGGCTAGCGGGGTGGGAGACCCAGTACTTC
.,.,TRBJ2-7,TRBV18,CASSPPPSRSSYEQYF,TGTGCCAGCTCACCACCGCCTAGCCGAAGCTCCTACGAGCAGTACTTC
.,TRBD1,TRBJ2-5,TRBV9,CASSFRDRQETQYF,TGTGCCAGCAGCTTTCGGGACAGACAAGAGACCCAGTACTTC
.,.,TRBJ2-5,TRBV28,CASRGAGGQETQYF,TGTGCCAGCAGGGGGGCAGGAGGACAAGAGACCCAGTACTTC
.,TRBD2,TRBJ2-3,TRBV9,CASSVEWGAGGDTQYF,TGTGCCAGCAGCGTAGAGTGGGGAGCGGGGGGTGATACGCAGTATTTT
once,.,TRBJ2-1,TRBV7-6,CASSSTPGNSYNEQFF,TGTGCCAGCAGCTCGACCCCGGGGAATTCCTACAATGAGCAGTTCTTC
.,TRBD1,TRBJ1-2,TRBV6-5,CASSYSTGEGGYTF,TGTGCCAGCAGTTACTCGACAGGGGAAGGTGGCTACACCTTC
.,.,TRBJ1-5,TRBV18,CASSFPAGEAGNQPQHF,TGTGCCAGCTCCTTCCCGGCGGGTGAGGCCGGCAATCAGCCCCAGCATTTT
.,.,TRBJ2-5,TRBV5-1,CASSLGQGMQETQYF,TGCGCCAGCAGCTTGGGGCAGGGAATGCAAGAGACCCAGTACTTC
.,TRBD1,TRBJ2-1,TRBV7-2,CASSLSGTGWVSSYNEQFF,TGTGCCAGCAGCTTATCTGGGACAGGGTGGGTTAGCTCCTACAATGAGCAGTTCTTC
.,TRBD2,TRBJ2-1,TRBV4-1,CASSQAGGPTGEQFF,TGCGCCAGCAGCCAGGCGGGGGGGCCAACGGGTGAGCAGTTCTTC
few,TRBD1,TRBJ2-7,TRBV7-9,CASRTAGTVYEQYF,TGTGCCAGCAGAACCGCCGGGACAGTATACGAGCAGTACTTC
.,TRBD1,TRBJ1-1,TRBV11-3,CASSFEKGARNTEAFF,TGTGCCAGCAGCTTCGAGAAGGGGGCAAGGAACACTGAAGCTTTCTTT
.,TRBD1,TRBJ2-1,TRBV5-4,CASSQQGAGYNEQFF,TGTGCCAGCAGTCAACAGGGGGCTGGCTACAATGAGCAGTTCTTC
.,.,TRBJ2-6,TRBV3-1/TRBV3-2,CASSQGSRFRQPVLTF,TGTGCCAGCAGCCAAGGGTCTCGTTTCCGACAACCCGTCCTGACTTTC
.,TRBD1,TRBJ1-2,TRBV29-1,CSVEDREGAIWGYTF,TGCAGCGTTGAAGATCGGGAGGGGGCCATTTGGGGCTACACCTTC
.,TRBD2,TRBJ2-4,TRBV12-3/TRBV12-4,CASSLGLAGGPWF,TGTGCCAGCAGTTTAGGTCTTGCGGGAGGGCCGTGGTTC
.,.,TRBJ1-1,TRBV30,CAWSGRGGEAFF,TGTGCCTGGAGTGGGCGGGGAGGGGAAGCTTTCTTT
few,TRBD1,TRBJ1-3,TRBV7-2,CAIFRQGDGNTIYF,TGTGCCATCTTTCGACAGGGCGATGGAAACACCATATATTTT
.,.,TRBJ2-1,TRBV21-1,CASSKVGGLAIYNEQFF,TGTGCCAGCAGCAAAGTGGGGGGACTTGCCATTTACAATGAGCAGTTCTTC
.,.,TRBJ1-2,TRBV30,CAWSGVAVYGYTF,TGTGCCTGGAGTGGAGTGGCGGTCTATGGCTACACCTTC
.,TRBD1,TRBJ1-6,TRBV7-3,CASSAEGQGNSPLHF,TGTGCCAGCAGCGCCGAGGGACAGGGGAATTCACCCCTCCACTTT
.,.,TRBJ1-2,TRBV3-1/TRBV3-2,CASSPEEGSNYGYTF,TGTGCCAGCAGCCCAGAGGAGGGTTCTAACTATGGCTACACCTTC
.,.,TRBJ2-5,TRBV2,CASSGDIQETQYF,TGTGCCAGCAGCGGGGACATCCAAGAGACCCAGTACTTC